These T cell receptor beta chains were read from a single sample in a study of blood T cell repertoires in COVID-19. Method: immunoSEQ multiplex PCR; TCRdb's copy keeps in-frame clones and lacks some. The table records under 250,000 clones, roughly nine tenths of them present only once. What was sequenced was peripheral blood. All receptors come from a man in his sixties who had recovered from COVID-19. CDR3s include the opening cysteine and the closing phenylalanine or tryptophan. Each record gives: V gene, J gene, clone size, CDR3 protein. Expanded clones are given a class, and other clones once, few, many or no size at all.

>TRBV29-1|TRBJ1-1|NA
CSVVPRTGSGMNTEAFF
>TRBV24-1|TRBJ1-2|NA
CATSDPRTGGTYGYTF
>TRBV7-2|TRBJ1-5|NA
CASSLTYHSNQPQHF
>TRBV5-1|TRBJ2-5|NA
CASSLGTGLGETQYF
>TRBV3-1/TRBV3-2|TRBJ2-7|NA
CASSRTSGSYEQYF
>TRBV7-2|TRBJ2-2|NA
CASSLGRENTGELFF
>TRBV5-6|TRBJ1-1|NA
CASSEGTGGEAFF
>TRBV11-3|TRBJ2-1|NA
CASSRQGAKNIEQFF
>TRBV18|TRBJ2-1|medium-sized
CASSPPEKGSSYNEQFF
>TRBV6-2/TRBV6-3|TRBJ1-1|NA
CASSRQVLMNTEAFF
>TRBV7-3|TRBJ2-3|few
CASSLPTSGASNTQYF
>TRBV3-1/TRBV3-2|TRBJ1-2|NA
CASSSRQGYGYTF
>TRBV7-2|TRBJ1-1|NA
CASSLEWASFTEAFF
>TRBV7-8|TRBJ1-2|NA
CASSFAGRTGLTGYTF
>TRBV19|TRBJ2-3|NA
CASSTRTSGRLSTDTQYF
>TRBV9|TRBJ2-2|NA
CASSPLSGSGTGELFF
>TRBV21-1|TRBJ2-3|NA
CASSKGDRDGYSTDTQYF
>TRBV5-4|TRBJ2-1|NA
CASSLAPTSGSSNEQFF
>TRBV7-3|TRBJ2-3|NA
CASSPDGGTDTQYF
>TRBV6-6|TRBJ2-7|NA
CASSYPQGGEYEQYF
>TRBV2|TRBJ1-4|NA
CASSRQGATNEKLFF
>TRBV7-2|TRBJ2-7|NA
CASSYLGTSGAGEQYF
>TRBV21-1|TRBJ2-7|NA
CASGTRGPSYEQYF
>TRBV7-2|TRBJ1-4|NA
CASSQEGGTRTEKLFF
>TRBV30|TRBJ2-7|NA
CAWSPQGYRQGAHEQYF
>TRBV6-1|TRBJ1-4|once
CASSEREGGEKLFF
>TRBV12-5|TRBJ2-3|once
CASGWGTYVRPDTQYF
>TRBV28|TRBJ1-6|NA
CASSPQGEGYNSPLHF
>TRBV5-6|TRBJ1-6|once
CASSPLSGDNSPLHF
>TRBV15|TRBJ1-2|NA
CATSFWTGPYGYTF
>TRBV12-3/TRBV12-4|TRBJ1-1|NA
CASRTQENTEAFF
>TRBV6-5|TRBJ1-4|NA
CASRGQGITTEKLFF
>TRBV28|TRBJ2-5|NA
CASSSYYRLAGRETQYF
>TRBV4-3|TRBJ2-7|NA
CASSQDRVSYEQYF
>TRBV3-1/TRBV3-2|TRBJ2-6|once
CASSQSGGTGANVLTF
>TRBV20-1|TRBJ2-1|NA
CSVTGYNEQFF
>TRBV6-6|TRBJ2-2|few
CASSQLTSGTSNTGELFF
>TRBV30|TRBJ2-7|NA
CAWSSASGRREQYF
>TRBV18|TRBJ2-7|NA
CASSPGGYEQYF
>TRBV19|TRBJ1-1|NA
CASSLQGYMNTEAFF
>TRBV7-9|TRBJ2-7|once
CASSLLEGSGSYEQYF
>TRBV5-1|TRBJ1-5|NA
CASSLHTGDGQPQHF
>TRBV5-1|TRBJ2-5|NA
CASSLGVAGQGQETQYF
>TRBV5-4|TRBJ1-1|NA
CASSRDRLFLNTEAFF
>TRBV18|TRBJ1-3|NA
CASSPSGSSGNTIYF
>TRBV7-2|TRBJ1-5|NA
CASSLEGTSSNQPQHF
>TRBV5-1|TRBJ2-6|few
CASRRIGGASWSSGANVLTF
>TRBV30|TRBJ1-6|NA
CAWSSRQGGRASPLHF
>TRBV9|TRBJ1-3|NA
CASARAGTGNTIYF
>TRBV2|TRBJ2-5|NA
CASSERRVGETQYF
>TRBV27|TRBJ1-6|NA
CASSPRQGRNSPLHF
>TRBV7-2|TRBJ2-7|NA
CASSLGGTGGSEQYF
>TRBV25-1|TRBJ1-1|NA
CASSEGGSTEAFF
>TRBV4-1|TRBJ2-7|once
CASSQVTGKISYEQYF
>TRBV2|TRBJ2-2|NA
CASSEARGESSTGELFF